The source of this T cell receptor (beta chain) is a study of graft-versus-host responses after intestinal transplantation. As for the study in general: Multivisceral, liver-intestinal, or isolated intestinal transplants were given to recipients. Recipients were all induced with anti-thymocyte globulin, then given tacrolimus and steroids for two to three years. General study results and limits: High graft-versus-host to host-versus-graft T cell clonal ratios marked allografts of patients with graft-donor macrochimerism.

Assay used: immunoSEQ multiplex PCR; TCRdb lists only in-frame clones, some missing. The sample has 80,000 to 90,000 clones; roughly 88% are singletons. In regard to this clone: Its target is unknown.

V dropped 2 bases and J dropped 1 base, with 12 bases sitting between them. CDR3 length equals 15 residues. Per germline, CDR1 SGDLS and CDR2 YYNGEE. V gene TRBV9 combines with J gene TRBJ2-5; D might be TRBD1 (6 bases). The source is a human donor who received an intestinal transplant. The sequenced sample was unstimulated CD4+ T cells sorted from spleen or lymph node cells, obtained before intestinal transplant. The CDR3 loop reads CASSVRTARQETQYF. The CDR3 nucleotides are TGTGCCAGCAGCGTGAGGACAGCCCGCCAAGAGACCCAGTACTTC.